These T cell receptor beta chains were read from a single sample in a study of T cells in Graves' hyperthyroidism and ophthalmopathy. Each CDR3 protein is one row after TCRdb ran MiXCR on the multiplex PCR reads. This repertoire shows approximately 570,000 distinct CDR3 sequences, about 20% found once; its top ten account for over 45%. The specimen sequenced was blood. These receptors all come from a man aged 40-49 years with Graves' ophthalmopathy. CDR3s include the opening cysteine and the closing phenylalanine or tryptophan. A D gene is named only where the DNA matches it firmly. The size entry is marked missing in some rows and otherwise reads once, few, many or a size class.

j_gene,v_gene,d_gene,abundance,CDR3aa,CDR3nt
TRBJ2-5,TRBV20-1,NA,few,CSATGQNQETQYF,TGCAGTGCTACCGGACAGAACCAAGAGACCCAGTACTTC
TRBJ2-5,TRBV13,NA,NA,CASSLGGQTTQYF,TGTGCCAGCAGCTTAGGCGGACAGACCACCCAGTACTTC
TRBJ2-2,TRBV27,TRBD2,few,CASTPLTTSGANTGELFF,TGTGCCAGCACCCCGCTGACCACTAGCGGCGCGAACACCGGGGAGCTGTTTTTT
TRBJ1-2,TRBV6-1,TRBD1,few,CASEPGTGFYGYTF,TGTGCCAGCGAACCCGGGACAGGGTTTTATGGCTACACCTTC
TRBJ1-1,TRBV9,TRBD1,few,CASSVGGQGGTEAFF,TGTGCCAGCAGCGTAGGTGGACAGGGGGGAACTGAAGCTTTCTTT
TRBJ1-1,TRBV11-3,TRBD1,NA,CASSLRTGGMNTEAFF,TGTGCCAGCAGCTTACGGACAGGCGGAATGAACACTGAAGCTTTCTTT
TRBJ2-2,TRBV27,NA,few,CASSYNTGELFF,TGTGCCAGCAGTTATAACACCGGGGAGCTGTTTTTT
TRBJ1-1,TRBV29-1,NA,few,CSVTGMAGNTEAFF,TGCAGCGTTACTGGTATGGCGGGGAACACTGAAGCTTTCTTT
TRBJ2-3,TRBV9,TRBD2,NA,CASSVGPGGLVGTDTQYF,TGTGCCAGCAGCGTGGGTCCGGGGGGGCTGGTTGGAACAGATACGCAGTATTTT
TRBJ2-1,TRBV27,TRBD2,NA,CASSPKAGGSYNEQFF,TGTGCCAGCAGTCCGAAAGCGGGGGGCTCCTACAATGAGCAGTTCTTC
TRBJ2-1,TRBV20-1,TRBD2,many,CSAGRTSGGAYEQFF,TGCAGTGCTGGACGGACTAGCGGGGGGGCGTATGAGCAGTTCTTC
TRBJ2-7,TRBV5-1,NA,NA,CASTSLPGTSSYEQYF,TGCGCCAGCACCTCCCTTCCCGGGACGTCCTCCTACGAGCAGTACTTC
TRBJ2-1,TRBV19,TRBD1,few,CASSIGRGQLNEQFF,TGTGCCAGTAGTATCGGCAGGGGGCAACTTAATGAGCAGTTCTTC
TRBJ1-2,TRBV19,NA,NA,CASTTRQRTNYGYTF,TGTGCCAGTACAACCCGACAGAGAACTAACTATGGCTACACCTTC
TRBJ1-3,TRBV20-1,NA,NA,CSAGDSSKPGNTIYF,TGCAGTGCCGGGGACTCAAGCAAGCCTGGAAACACCATATATTTT
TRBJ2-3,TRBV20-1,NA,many,CSASGGEVRTDTQYF,TGCAGTGCTAGCGGCGGGGAAGTTCGCACAGATACGCAGTATTTT
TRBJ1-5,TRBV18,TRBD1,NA,CASSPSGTGGFAGNQPQHF,TGTGCCAGCTCACCATCCGGGACAGGGGGCTTCGCTGGCAATCAGCCCCAGCATTTT
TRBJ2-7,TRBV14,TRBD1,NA,CASSPTVTGGYEQYF,TGTGCCAGCAGCCCCACTGTCACAGGGGGCTACGAGCAGTACTTT
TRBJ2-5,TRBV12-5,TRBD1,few,CASGPGTGLLETQYF,TGTGCTAGTGGACCTGGGACAGGGCTCTTGGAGACCCAGTACTTC
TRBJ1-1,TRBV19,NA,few,CASRASGGAEAFF,TGTGCCAGTAGAGCGAGCGGGGGAGCTGAAGCTTTCTTT
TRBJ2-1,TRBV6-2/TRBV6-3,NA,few,CASQALPGLRDEQFF,TGTGCCTCCCAGGCACTCCCGGGCTTAAGGGATGAGCAGTTCTTC
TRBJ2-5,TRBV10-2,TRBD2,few,CASTGGRETQYF,TGCGCCAGCACGGGGGGGCGAGAGACCCAGTACTTC
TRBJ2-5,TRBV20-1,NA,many,CSASGQETQYF,TGCAGTGCTTCCGGGCAAGAGACCCAGTACTTC
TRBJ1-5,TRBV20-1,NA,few,CSARETGRPQHF,TGCAGTGCTAGAGAGACCGGGAGGCCCCAGCATTTT
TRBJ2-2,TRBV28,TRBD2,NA,CASSSDLLLGLAGAGELFF,TGTGCCAGCAGTTCGGACCTCCTCTTGGGACTAGCGGGAGCCGGGGAGCTGTTTTTT
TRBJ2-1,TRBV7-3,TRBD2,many,CASSFLAGMGANEQFF,TGTGCCAGCAGCTTTTTAGCGGGGATGGGTGCCAATGAGCAGTTCTTC
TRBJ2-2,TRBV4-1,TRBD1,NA,CASSLRTGSNTEELFF,TGCGCCAGCAGCCTCCGGACAGGGTCGAACACCGAGGAGCTGTTTTTT
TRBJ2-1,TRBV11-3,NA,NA,CASSLYSVLGPEGSKNEQFF,TGTGCCAGCAGCTTATACTCGGTCTTGGGTCCGGAGGGCTCAAAAAATGAGCAGTTCTTC
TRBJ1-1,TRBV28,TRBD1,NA,CATRGPWTEAFF,TGTGCCACGAGGGGGCCCTGGACTGAAGCTTTCTTT
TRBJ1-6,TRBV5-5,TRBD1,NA,CASSDLGTGGFNSPLHF,TGTGCCAGCAGCGACCTCGGGACAGGGGGTTTTAATTCACCCCTCCACTTT
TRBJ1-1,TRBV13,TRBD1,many,CASSLEGTGGTEAFF,TGTGCCAGCAGCTTAGAAGGGACAGGGGGCACTGAAGCTTTCTTT
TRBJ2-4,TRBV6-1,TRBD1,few,CATTPGQGRSKNIQYF,TGTGCCACCACCCCTGGACAGGGGAGATCCAAAAACATTCAGTACTTC
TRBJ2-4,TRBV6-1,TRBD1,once,CASSQGQPAKNIQYF,TGTGCCAGCAGCCAGGGACAGCCGGCCAAAAACATTCAGTACTTC